This T cell receptor (beta chain) was observed in a study of regulatory T cells. Primers: 52 TRBV forward and 13 TRBJ reverse. The method was immunoSEQ multiplex PCR; TCRdb's version includes in-frame clones alone and lacks a portion of them. The repertoire has more than 15,000 clones, 65% to 90% of them found once; the top ten carry approximately 8%. Broader study findings: Regulatory T cells showed the strongest V-J pair restriction and V/J gene skewing among patient repertoires. Hydrophobic residues at CDR3 positions 6 and 7 were enriched in conventional CD4+ T cells of CD3G-deficient patients.

As regards this clone: Its antigen is as yet unknown.

Autoimmunity was present in every CD3G-deficient patient, worse in two. At testing, patients were 2 to 39 years old, with reduced naive and increased memory T-cell proportions. CDR1 is KGHSH, CDR2 LQKENI, per germline. This CDR3 comprises 13 residues. V gene TRBV18 combines with J gene TRBJ2-5; TRBD1 aligns across 7 bases. With the DNA end fitting TRBJ2-7 better, the J assignment may be wrong. The sequence was obtained from a person aged 25 to 39 with CD3G deficiency. The sample was conventional CD4+ T cells sorted from blood. CDR3 in amino acids: CASSSRQGTEQYF. The CDR3 DNA is TGTGCCAGCTCATCCAGACAGGGTACCGAGCAGTACTTC.